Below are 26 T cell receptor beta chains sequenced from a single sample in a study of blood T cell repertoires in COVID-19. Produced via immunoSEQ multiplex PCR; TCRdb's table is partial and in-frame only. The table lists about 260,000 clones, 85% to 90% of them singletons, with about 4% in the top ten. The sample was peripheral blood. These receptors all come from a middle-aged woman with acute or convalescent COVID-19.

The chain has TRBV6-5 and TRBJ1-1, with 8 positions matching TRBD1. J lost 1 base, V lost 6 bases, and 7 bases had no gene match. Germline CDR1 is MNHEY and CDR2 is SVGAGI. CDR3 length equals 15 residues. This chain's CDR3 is CASRSPGTGNTEAFF. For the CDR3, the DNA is TGTGCCAGCAGATCTCCCGGGACAGGGAACACTGAAGCTTTCTTT.

This chain's CDR3 is CSSSRQVGGYTF. As DNA, the CDR3 is TGCAGCTCCAGCCGACAGGTTGGTGGCTACACCTTC. This sequence joins TRBV29-1 and TRBJ1-2; D might be TRBD1 (6 bases). The CDR3 runs 12 residues. V was trimmed by 8 bases and J by 7 bases, leaving 17 bases between them. Germline assignment: CDR1 SQVTM and CDR2 ANQGSEA. The full variable domain, its missing parts supplied by reference TRBV29-1 and TRBJ1-2, is SAVISQKPSRDICQRGTSLTIQCQVDSQVTMMFWYRQQPGQSLTLIATANQGSEATYESGFVIDKFPISRPNLTFSTLTVSNMSPEDSSIYLCSSSRQVGGYTFGSGTRLTVV.

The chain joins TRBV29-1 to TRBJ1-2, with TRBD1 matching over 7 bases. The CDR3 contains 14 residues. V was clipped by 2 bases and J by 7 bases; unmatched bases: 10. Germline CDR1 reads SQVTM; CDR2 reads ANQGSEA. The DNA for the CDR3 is TGCAGCGTTGAAAGTGGAGGGGGCATAGGTGGCTACACCTTC. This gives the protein CSVESGGGIGGYTF. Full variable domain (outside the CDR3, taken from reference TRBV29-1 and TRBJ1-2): SAVISQKPSRDICQRGTSLTIQCQVDSQVTMMFWYRQQPGQSLTLIATANQGSEATYESGFVIDKFPISRPNLTFSTLTVSNMSPEDSSIYLCSVESGGGIGGYTFGSGTRLTVV.

The CDR3: CSAGGGALHF. The CDR3 coding sequence is TGCAGTGCTGGCGGGGGGGCCCTCCACTTT. The chain combines TRBV20-1 with TRBJ1-6; D is perhaps TRBD1 (5 bases). V was trimmed by 5 bases and J by 14 bases, leaving 10 bases between them. CDR1 DFQATT and CDR2 SNEGSKA come from the germline V gene (reference sequence). The CDR3 spans 10 residues.

The CDR3 DNA reads TGTGCCAGCGGAACGGGAGATACGTCCGAGCAGTACGTC. Translating gives CASGTGDTSEQYV. The rearrangement joins TRBV6-6 to TRBJ2-7, with D possibly being TRBD2 (6 bases). The CDR3 spans 13 residues. Germline values: CDR1 MNHNY, CDR2 SVGAGI (reference sequence). The ends were cut back, 8 bases at V and 6 bases at J, with 17 bases in the middle.

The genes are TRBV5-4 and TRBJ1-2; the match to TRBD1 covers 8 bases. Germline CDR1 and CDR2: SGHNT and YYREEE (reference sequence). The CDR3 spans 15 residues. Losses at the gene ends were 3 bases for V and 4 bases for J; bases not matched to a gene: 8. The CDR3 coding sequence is TGTGCCAGCAGCTCCGCGGGGACAGGACCCTATGGCTACACCTTC. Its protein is CASSSAGTGPYGYTF.

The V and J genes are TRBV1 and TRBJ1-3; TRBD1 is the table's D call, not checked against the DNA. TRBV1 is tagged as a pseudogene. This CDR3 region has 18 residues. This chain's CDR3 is CTSSQPGQGPFSGNTIYF. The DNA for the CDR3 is TGCACCAGCAGCCAACCGGGACAGGGGCCTTTCTCTGGAAACACCATATATTTT.

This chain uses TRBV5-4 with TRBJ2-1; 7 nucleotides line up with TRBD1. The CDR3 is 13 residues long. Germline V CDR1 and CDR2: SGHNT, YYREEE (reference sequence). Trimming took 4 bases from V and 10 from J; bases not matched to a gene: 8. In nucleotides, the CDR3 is TGTGCCAGCAGCATACAACAGGGGACCGAGCAGTTCTTC. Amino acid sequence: CASSIQQGTEQFF.

The CDR3 bases are TGTGCCAGCAGCTTGGGGGACGGGGGAAACATTCAGTACTTC. This encodes CASSLGDGGNIQYF. The rearrangement links TRBV11-2 to TRBJ2-4, with TRBD2 as a possible D gene (6 bases). The CDR3 is made up of 14 amino acids. V was pared by 3 bases and J by 6 bases, with 12 bases between. Germline-derived CDR1 and CDR2 are SGHAT and FQNNGV.

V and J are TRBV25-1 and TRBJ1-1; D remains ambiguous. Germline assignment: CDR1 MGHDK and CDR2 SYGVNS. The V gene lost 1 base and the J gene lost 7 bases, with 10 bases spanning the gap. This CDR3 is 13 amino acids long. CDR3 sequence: CASSEWSRGEAFF. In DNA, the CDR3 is TGTGCCAGCAGTGAATGGTCTCGGGGTGAAGCTTTCTTT.

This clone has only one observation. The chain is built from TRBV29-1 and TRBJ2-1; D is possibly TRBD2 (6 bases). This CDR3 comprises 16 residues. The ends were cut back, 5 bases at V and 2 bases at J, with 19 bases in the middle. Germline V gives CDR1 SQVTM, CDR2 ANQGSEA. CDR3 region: CSVLGWEETTYNEQFF. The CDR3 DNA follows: TGCAGCGTTCTGGGGTGGGAGGAAACCACCTACAATGAGCAGTTCTTC.

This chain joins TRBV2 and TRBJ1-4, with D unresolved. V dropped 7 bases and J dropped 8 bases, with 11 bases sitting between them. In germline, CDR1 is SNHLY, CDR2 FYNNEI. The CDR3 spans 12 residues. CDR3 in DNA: TGTGCCAGCACCAACTTGAGGGAAAAACTGTTTTTT. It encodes CASTNLREKLFF.

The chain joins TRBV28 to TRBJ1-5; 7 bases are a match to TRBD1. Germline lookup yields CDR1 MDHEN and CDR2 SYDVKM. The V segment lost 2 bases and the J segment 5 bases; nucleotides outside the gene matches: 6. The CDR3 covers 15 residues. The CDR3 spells CASSLLDRDDQPQHF. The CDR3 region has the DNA TGTGCCAGCAGTTTACTTGACAGGGACGATCAGCCCCAGCATTTT.

The CDR3 nucleotides read TGTGCCAGCAGCCCCGACAGGGGAGGGTCAGATACGCAGTATTTT. Translating gives CASSPDRGGSDTQYF. The rearrangement joins TRBV9 to TRBJ2-3; D possibly corresponds to TRBD1 (8 bases). Trimming pared 4 bases from V and 4 bases from J, leaving 16 bases between. The CDR3 is 15 residues long. Per germline, CDR1 SGDLS and CDR2 YYNGEE.

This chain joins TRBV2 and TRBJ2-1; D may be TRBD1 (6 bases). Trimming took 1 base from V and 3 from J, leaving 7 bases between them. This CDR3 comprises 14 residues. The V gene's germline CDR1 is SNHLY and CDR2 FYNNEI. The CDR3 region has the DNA TGTGCCAGCAGTGAAGGAGGGGGCTACAATGAGCAGTTCTTC. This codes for CASSEGGGYNEQFF.

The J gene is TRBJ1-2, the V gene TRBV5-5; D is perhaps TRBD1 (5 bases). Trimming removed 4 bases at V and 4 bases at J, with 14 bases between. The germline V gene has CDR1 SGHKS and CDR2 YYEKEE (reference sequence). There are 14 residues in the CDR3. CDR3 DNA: TGTGCCAGCAGCGGTACAGGTACTCCCTATGGCTACACCTTC. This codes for CASSGTGTPYGYTF.

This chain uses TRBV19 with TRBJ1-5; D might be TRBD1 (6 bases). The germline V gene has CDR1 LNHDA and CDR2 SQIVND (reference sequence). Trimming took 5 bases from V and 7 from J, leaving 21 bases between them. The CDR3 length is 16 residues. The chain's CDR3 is CASSSARPGERQPQHF. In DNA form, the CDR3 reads TGTGCCAGTAGTTCCGCCAGACCAGGGGAAAGGCAGCCCCAGCATTTT. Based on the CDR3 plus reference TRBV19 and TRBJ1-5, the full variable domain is DGGITQSPKYLFRKEGQNVTLSCEQNLNHDAMYWYRQDPGQGLRLIYYSQIVNDFQKGDIAEGYSVSREKKESFPLTVTSAQKNPTAFYLCASSSARPGERQPQHFGDGTRLSIL.

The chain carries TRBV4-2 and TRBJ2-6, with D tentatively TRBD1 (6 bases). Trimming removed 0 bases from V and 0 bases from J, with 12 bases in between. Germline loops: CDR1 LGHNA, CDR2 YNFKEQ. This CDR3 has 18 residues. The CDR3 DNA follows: TGTGCCAGCAGCCAAGATAGGGGGTCCCTCTCTGGGGCCAACGTCCTGACTTTC. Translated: CASSQDRGSLSGANVLTF.

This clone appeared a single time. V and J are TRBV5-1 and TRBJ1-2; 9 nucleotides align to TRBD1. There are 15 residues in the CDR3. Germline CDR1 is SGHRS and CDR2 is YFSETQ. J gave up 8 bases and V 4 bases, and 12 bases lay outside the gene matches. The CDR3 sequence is CASSIEGQGLWGYTF. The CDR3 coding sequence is TGCGCCAGCAGCATCGAGGGACAGGGTTTGTGGGGCTACACCTTC. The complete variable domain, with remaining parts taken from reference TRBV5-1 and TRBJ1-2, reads KAGVTQTPRYLIKTRGQQVTLSCSPISGHRSVSWYQQTPGQGLQFLFEYFSETQRNKGNFPGRFSGRQFSNSRSEMNVSTLELGDSALYLCASSIEGQGLWGYTFGSGTRLTVV.

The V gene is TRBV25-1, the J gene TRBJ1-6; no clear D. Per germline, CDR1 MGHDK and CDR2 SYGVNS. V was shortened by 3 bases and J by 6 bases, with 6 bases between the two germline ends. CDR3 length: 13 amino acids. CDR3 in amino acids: CASSEALNSPLHF. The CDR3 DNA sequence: TGTGCCAGCAGTGAGGCTCTTAATTCACCCCTCCACTTT.

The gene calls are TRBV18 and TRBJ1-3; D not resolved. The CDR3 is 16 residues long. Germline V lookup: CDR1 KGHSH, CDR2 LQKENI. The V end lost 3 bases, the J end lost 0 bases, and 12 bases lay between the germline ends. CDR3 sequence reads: CASSPTSGISGNTIYF. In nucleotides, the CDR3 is TGTGCCAGCTCACCCACCTCCGGGATCTCTGGAAACACCATATATTTT.

CDR3 loop: CSASSKKAFF. The DNA of the CDR3 is TGCAGTGCTAGCAGTAAAAAAGCTTTCTTT. The V gene is TRBV20-1, the J gene TRBJ1-1; the D is unclear. Per germline, CDR1 DFQATT and CDR2 SNEGSKA (reference sequence). The CDR3 runs to 10 residues. V dropped 3 bases and J dropped 9 bases, with 8 bases sitting between them.

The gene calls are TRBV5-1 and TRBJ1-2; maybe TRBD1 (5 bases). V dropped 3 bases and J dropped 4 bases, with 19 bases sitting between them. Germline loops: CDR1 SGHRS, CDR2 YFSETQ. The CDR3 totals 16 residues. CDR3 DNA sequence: TGCGCCAGCAGCTCCCCGGCGGGGGGAGTTAGCTATGGCTACACCTTC. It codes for CASSSPAGGVSYGYTF.

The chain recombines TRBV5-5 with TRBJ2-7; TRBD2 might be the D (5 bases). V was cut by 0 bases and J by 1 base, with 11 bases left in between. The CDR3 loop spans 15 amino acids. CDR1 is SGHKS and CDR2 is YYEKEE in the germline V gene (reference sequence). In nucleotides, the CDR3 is TGTGCCAGCAGCTTGGCGGGGAATCCGTCCTACGAGCAGTACGTC. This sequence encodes CASSLAGNPSYEQYV.

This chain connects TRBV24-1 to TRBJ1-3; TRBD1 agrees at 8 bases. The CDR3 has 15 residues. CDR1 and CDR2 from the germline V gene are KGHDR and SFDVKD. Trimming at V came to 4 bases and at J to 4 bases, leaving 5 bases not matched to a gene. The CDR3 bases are TGTGCCACCAGTGACGCAGGGACAGGAGGAAACACCATATATTTT. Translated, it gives CATSDAGTGGNTIYF.

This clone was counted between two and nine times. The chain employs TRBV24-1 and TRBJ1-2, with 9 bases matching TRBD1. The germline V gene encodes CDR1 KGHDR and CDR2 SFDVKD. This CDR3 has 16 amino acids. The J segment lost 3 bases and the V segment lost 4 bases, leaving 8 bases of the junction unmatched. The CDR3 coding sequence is TGTGCCACCAGTGACCGGGGACAGGGAAAGGACTATGGCTACACCTTC. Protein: CATSDRGQGKDYGYTF.